This T cell receptor beta chain was obtained from a study of chemoradiotherapy in HPV16-positive cancers. Clones were sequenced by immunoSEQ multiplex PCR, and TCRdb holds only the in-frame ones, with some missing. Of around 30,000 clones in the sample, about 90% are singletons; the top ten hold less than 25%. Germline lookup yields CDR1 MDHEN and CDR2 SYDVKM. This CDR3 comprises 13 residues. V was pared by 2 bases and J by 1 base, with 6 bases between. Of note for this clone: Its target is not known.

General observations from the study: HPV-specific T cells were functionally defined from only a couple of HPV16-positive patients. Non-HPV-specific T cells did not expand in tumors during treatment, whereas candidate HPV-specific clones and E7-related motifs did. For HPV16-positive patients, expanding HPV-responsive T cells associated with longer recurrence-free survival.

J is TRBJ2-7 and V is TRBV28; no clear D gene. This TCR came from a human donor with HPV-associated anogenital cancer. The starting material was blood, obtained from a patient who underwent chemoradiotherapy. This CDR3 reads CASSLLGSYEQYF. CDR3 sequence (DNA): TGTGCCAGCAGTTTACTGGGGTCCTACGAGCAGTACTTC.